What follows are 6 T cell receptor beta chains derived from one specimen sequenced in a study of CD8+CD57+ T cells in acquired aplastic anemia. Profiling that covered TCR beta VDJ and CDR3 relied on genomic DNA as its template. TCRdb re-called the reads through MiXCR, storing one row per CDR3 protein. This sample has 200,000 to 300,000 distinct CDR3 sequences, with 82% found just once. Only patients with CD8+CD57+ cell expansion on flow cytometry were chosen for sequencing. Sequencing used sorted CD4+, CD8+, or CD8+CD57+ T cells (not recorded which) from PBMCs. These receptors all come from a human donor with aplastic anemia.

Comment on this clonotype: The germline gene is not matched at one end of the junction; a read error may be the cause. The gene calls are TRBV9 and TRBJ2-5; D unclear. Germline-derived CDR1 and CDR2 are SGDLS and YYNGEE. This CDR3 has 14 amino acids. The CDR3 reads CATSRGCEKETLDF. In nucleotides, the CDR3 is TGTGCCACCAGCAGAGGCTGCGAGAAGGAGACCCTGGACTTC.

The CDR3 DNA reads TGTGCCAGCAGCTTTGGAAGAAGCGGGGGGGATGATGAGTATTTT. Translation gives CASSFGRSGGDDEYF. V is TRBV7-9 and J is TRBJ2-3; 10 bases agree with TRBD2. The V gene end was trimmed by 3 bases and the J gene end by 13 bases; junction bases not matched to a gene: 13. The germline gives CDR1 SEHNR, CDR2 FQNEAQ (reference sequence). The CDR3 consists of 15 residues.

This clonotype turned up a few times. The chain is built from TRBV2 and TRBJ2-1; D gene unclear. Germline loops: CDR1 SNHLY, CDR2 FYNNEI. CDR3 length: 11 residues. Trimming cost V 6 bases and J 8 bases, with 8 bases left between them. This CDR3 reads CASRPSDEQFF. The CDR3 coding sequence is TGTGCCAGCAGGCCCTCGGATGAGCAGTTCTTC.

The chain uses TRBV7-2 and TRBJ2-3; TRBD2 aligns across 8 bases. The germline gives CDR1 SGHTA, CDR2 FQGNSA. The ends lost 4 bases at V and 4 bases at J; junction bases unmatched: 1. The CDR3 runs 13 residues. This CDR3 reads CASSSGGADTQYF. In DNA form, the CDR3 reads TGTGCCAGCAGCTCGGGAGGGGCAGATACGCAGTATTTT.

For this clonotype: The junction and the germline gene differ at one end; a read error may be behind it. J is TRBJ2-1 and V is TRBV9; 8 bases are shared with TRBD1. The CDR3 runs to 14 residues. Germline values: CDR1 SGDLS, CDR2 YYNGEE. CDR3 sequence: CASSARTGNTGELF. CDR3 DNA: TGTGCCAGCAGCGCGCGGACAGGGAACACCGGGGAGCTCTTC.

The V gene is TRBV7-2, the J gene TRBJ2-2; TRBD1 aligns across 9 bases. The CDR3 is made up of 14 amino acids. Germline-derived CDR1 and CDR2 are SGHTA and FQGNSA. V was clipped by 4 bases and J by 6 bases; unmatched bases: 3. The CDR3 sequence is CASSSWTGAGELFF. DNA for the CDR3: TGTGCCAGCAGCTCCTGGACAGGGGCCGGGGAGCTGTTTTTT.